The 15 T cell receptor beta chains below were found in one sample sequenced in a study of cytomegalovirus exposure and HLA in healthy donors. The PCR ran on 60 Vbeta and 13 Jbeta primers. Libraries were prepared by immunoSEQ multiplex PCR; TCRdb keeps only in-frame clonotypes and omits some of them. The table has 100,000 to 150,000 clones, approximately 78% seen once. The sequenced sample consisted of PBMCs. These receptors originate from a female donor in good health and CMV-seronegative.

The V and J genes are TRBV7-3 and TRBJ2-3; 10 bases are shared with TRBD2. Germline V gene data show CDR1 as SGHTA and CDR2 as FQGTGA. J was trimmed by 6 bases and V by 5 bases; bases with no gene match: 14. This CDR3 has 17 residues. This CDR3 is CASSPPRASGRRDTQYF. CDR3 coding DNA: TGTGCCAGCAGCCCCCCTCGGGCTAGCGGGAGAAGGGATACGCAGTATTTT.

The chain combines TRBV10-3 with TRBJ1-4, with D maybe TRBD1 (6 bases). The V end lost 0 bases, the J end lost 8 bases, and 13 bases lay between the germline ends. The germline V gene has CDR1 ENHRY and CDR2 SYGVKD. The CDR3 is made up of 15 amino acids. CDR3 sequence (DNA): TGTGCCATCAGTGAGTCAGAAAGCAGGGGAGAAAAACTGTTTTTT. It yields the protein CAISESESRGEKLFF.

In its sample, this clone was seen once. The V and J genes are TRBV27 and TRBJ1-5, with TRBD1 matching 9 bases. There are 14 residues in the CDR3. Germline V gives CDR1 MNHEY, CDR2 SMNVEV (reference sequence). V lost 5 bases, J lost 7 bases, and 6 bases stayed unmatched. The CDR3 sequence is CASSAQGARQPQHF. The CDR3 nucleotides are TGTGCCAGCAGTGCACAGGGGGCCCGGCAGCCCCAGCATTTT.

The rearrangement links TRBV10-1 to TRBJ2-1; TRBD2 matches at 11 bases. Per the germline V gene, CDR1 is WNHNN and CDR2 is SYGVQD (reference sequence). CDR3 length: 15 residues. The V and J ends lost 4 bases and 5 bases, in that order; junction bases with no gene match: 4. The CDR3 sequence: CASSVRGLADNEQFF. The CDR3, as DNA: TGCGCCAGCAGTGTCCGGGGACTAGCGGACAATGAGCAGTTCTTC.

This chain links TRBV9 with TRBJ2-7; no firm D call. There are 13 residues in the CDR3. V was pared by 4 bases and J by 3 bases, with 11 bases between. CDR1 is SGDLS and CDR2 is YYNGEE in the germline V gene. The CDR3 here is CASSPPNGYEQYF. As DNA, the CDR3 is TGTGCCAGCAGCCCTCCGAACGGCTACGAGCAGTACTTC.

The J gene is TRBJ1-6, the V gene TRBV4-3; unclear D gene. V lost 0 bases and J lost 14, with 17 bases in between. This CDR3 is 15 amino acids long. CDR1 and CDR2 (germline): LGHNA, YSLEER. The CDR3 here is CASSQDLNPQASLHF. In DNA form, the CDR3 reads TGCGCCAGCAGCCAAGATCTAAACCCCCAGGCATCCCTCCACTTT.

The chain uses TRBV5-1 and TRBJ2-7, with TRBD1 matching 10 bases. The V gene end was trimmed by 4 bases and the J gene end by 2 bases; junction bases not matched to a gene: 6. Germline assignment: CDR1 SGHRS and CDR2 YFSETQ. The length of the CDR3 is 15 residues. In nucleotides, the CDR3 is TGCGCCAGCAGCCCGGGACAGGGGATGACCTACGAGCAGTACTTC. Protein: CASSPGQGMTYEQYF.

This chain links TRBV11-2 with TRBJ2-7; unclear D gene. The germline gives CDR1 SGHAT, CDR2 FQNNGV. The CDR3 is 15 amino acids. V lost 1 base, J lost 6 bases, and 16 bases lay in between. The CDR3 sequence is CASSLVGSRSAEQYF. The CDR3 bases are TGTGCCAGCAGCTTAGTCGGTAGTCGCTCCGCCGAGCAGTACTTC.

The CDR3 nucleotides read TGTGCCAGCAGCGTAGCAGACAGCAGGGGCACTGAAGCTTTCTTT. It specifies CASSVADSRGTEAFF. The genes are TRBV9 and TRBJ1-1, with a tentative D call TRBD1 (6 bases). The CDR3 is 15 amino acids. Between the trimmed V and J ends, which lost 0 bases and 4 bases, there was a span of 13 bases. The V gene's germline CDR1 is SGDLS and CDR2 YYNGEE.

The chain combines TRBV7-6 with TRBJ1-4; tentatively, D is TRBD1 (5 bases). The germline gives CDR1 SGHVS, CDR2 FNYEAQ. The CDR3 is 14 residues long. The V end was cut by 5 bases, the J end by 8 bases, with 15 bases between. CDR3 DNA sequence: TGTGCCAGCAGCGAAGGGCAGGGAGGAGAAAAACTGTTTTTT. Translation: CASSEGQGGEKLFF.

This clone showed up just once. CDR3 in amino acids: CSASGRVDAYEQYF. DNA of the CDR3: TGCAGCGCATCCGGCAGGGTGGACGCCTACGAGCAGTACTTC. The rearrangement uses TRBV29-1 and TRBJ2-7, with D possibly being TRBD1 (5 bases). V was trimmed by 7 bases and J by 2 bases, leaving 18 bases between them. The CDR3 loop spans 14 amino acids. The germline V gene has CDR1 SQVTM and CDR2 ANQGSEA.

The chain has TRBV29-1 and TRBJ2-1; 14 bases agree with TRBD2. The CDR3 runs to 18 residues. V was clipped by 1 base and J by 0 bases; unmatched bases: 5. CDR1 is SQVTM, CDR2 ANQGSEA, per germline. The CDR3 here is CSVEGGLAGASSYNEQFF. As DNA, the CDR3 is TGCAGCGTTGAAGGGGGACTAGCGGGAGCTTCCTCCTACAATGAGCAGTTCTTC.

The genes are TRBV25-1 and TRBJ2-2, with a possible D match to TRBD2 (6 bases). Germline CDR1 and CDR2: MGHDK and SYGVNS. The CDR3 totals 13 residues. Trimming removed 5 bases from V and 5 bases from J, with 9 bases in between. As DNA, the CDR3 is TGTGCCAGCAGTCGGGAGCAGACCGGGGAGCTGTTTTTT. Its protein is CASSREQTGELFF.

This chain uses TRBV30 with TRBJ2-6; D possibly corresponds to TRBD1 (5 bases). CDR1 GTSNPN and CDR2 SVGIG come from the germline V gene (reference sequence). The V gene lost 2 bases and the J gene lost 2 bases, with 10 bases spanning the gap. This CDR3 is 15 amino acids long. CDR3 protein: CAWSNLGAGANVLTF. The CDR3 bases are TGTGCCTGGAGTAACCTAGGGGCTGGGGCCAACGTCCTGACTTTC.

The rearrangement uses TRBV5-6 and TRBJ2-3, with a possible D match to TRBD2 (5 bases). V gave up 2 bases and J gave up 2 bases, with 9 bases separating them. Germline CDR1 and CDR2: SGHDT and YYEEEE. The CDR3 is made up of 14 amino acids. The CDR3: CASSLSGTTDTQYF. In nucleotides, the CDR3 is TGTGCCAGCAGCTTAAGCGGTACCACAGATACGCAGTATTTT.